The 25 T cell receptor beta chains below were found in one sample sequenced in a study of control samples from healthy donors and cancer patients. Sequencing used immunoSEQ multiplex PCR; TCRdb keeps in-frame clones, though not all of them. The sample yields around 15,000 clones, approximately 87% seen once. Sequenced: PBMCs. The receptor set was obtained from a woman aged 70-85 years with colorectal cancer.

This chain connects TRBV5-1 to TRBJ1-3; D gene unclear. This CDR3 region has 14 residues. The germline gives CDR1 SGHRS, CDR2 YFSETQ. V lost 0 bases and J 0 bases, leaving 4 bases between the germline ends. The CDR3 sequence: CASSLGHSGNTIYF. CDR3 in DNA: TGCGCCAGCAGCTTGGGGCACTCTGGAAACACCATATATTTT.

The J gene is TRBJ2-3, the V gene TRBV4-3; D is uncertain. The CDR3 spans 15 residues. Trimming removed 1 base from V and 5 bases from J, with 13 bases in between. CDR1 is LGHNA and CDR2 is YSLEER in the germline V gene. CDR3 residues: CASSQAWSGGDTQYF. The CDR3 bases are TGCGCCAGCAGCCAAGCGTGGTCCGGCGGAGATACGCAGTATTTT.

V is TRBV19 and J is TRBJ2-1, with TRBD2 identical over 12 bases. The length of the CDR3 is 17 residues. V was pared by 3 bases and J by 5 bases, with 8 bases of the junction left unmatched. Germline V CDR1 and CDR2: LNHDA, SQIVND (reference sequence). The CDR3 here is CASSMDRLAGVNNEQFF. The CDR3 region has the DNA TGTGCCAGTAGTATGGACAGACTAGCGGGAGTCAACAATGAGCAGTTCTTC.

The V call is TRBV6-1, the J call TRBJ2-7; D perhaps matches TRBD2 (5 bases). With 2 bases removed from V and 2 bases from J, the gap between germline ends came to 13 bases. This CDR3 is 15 amino acids long. CDR1 and CDR2 from the germline V gene are MNHNS and SASEGT. DNA for the CDR3: TGTGCCAGCAGTGAATTTGCTAGCAAAACCTACGAGCAGTACTTC. Translation: CASSEFASKTYEQYF.

This rearrangement joins TRBV3-1 (or the pseudogene TRBV3-2) to TRBJ1-1; D not certain. This CDR3 is built from 14 residues. Germline V gene data show CDR1 as LGHDT and CDR2 as YNNKEL (reference sequence). V was trimmed by 0 bases and J by 1 base, leaving 6 bases between them. CDR3 in amino acids: CASSQEATNTEAFF. CDR3 DNA sequence: TGTGCCAGCAGCCAAGAGGCCACGAACACTGAAGCTTTCTTT.

J is TRBJ2-1 and V is TRBV5-4; TRBD2 agrees at 16 bases. CDR1 is SGHNT, CDR2 YYREEE, per germline (reference sequence). The CDR3 runs to 18 residues. V dropped 4 bases and J dropped 0; count of bases not matched to a gene: 4. The chain's CDR3 is CASSPGLAGGGSYNEQFF. The DNA for the CDR3 is TGTGCCAGCAGCCCGGGACTAGCGGGGGGGGGCTCCTACAATGAGCAGTTCTTC.

The chain joins TRBV11-3 to TRBJ2-2; no clear D. The CDR3 runs 17 residues. The germline V gene has CDR1 SGHNT and CDR2 YENEEA. V lost 10 bases and J lost 4, with 25 bases in between. CDR3 region: CAISQGEQRLVTGELFF. The CDR3 nucleotides read TGTGCCATCTCCCAAGGAGAGCAGCGTCTCGTCACCGGGGAGCTGTTTTTT. Based on the CDR3 plus reference TRBV11-3 and TRBJ2-2, the full variable domain is EAGVVQSPRYKIIEKKQPVAFWCNPISGHNTLYWYLQNLGQGPELLIRYENEEAVDDSQLPKDRFSAERLKGVDSTLKIQPAELGDSAVYLCAISQGEQRLVTGELFFGEGSRLTVL.

This sequence joins TRBV10-3 and TRBJ2-1; 11 nucleotides line up with TRBD2. V was pared by 6 bases and J by 5 bases, with 6 bases of the junction left unmatched. CDR1 and CDR2 (germline): ENHRY, SYGVKD. This CDR3 is built from 15 residues. The DNA of the CDR3 is TGTGCCATCAGGACACTAGCGGGGGAACACAATGAGCAGTTCTTC. Translation: CAIRTLAGEHNEQFF.

V usage is TRBV5-1 and J usage is TRBJ2-1; the match to TRBD2 covers 7 bases. This CDR3 is built from 16 residues. The V and J ends lost 2 bases and 0 bases, in that order; junction bases with no gene match: 5. From germline, CDR1 is SGHRS and CDR2 YFSETQ. CDR3 protein: CASSLTSVSSYNEQFF. The CDR3 DNA is TGCGCCAGCAGCTTAACTAGCGTCTCCTCCTACAATGAGCAGTTCTTC.

The V call is TRBV2, the J call TRBJ2-3, with 15 bases lining up with TRBD2. CDR1 is SNHLY and CDR2 is FYNNEI in the germline V gene. This CDR3 has 16 amino acids. V was pared by 3 bases and J by 8 bases, with 6 bases of the junction left unmatched. The CDR3 sequence: CASSDRTSGGAGTQYF. The CDR3 DNA reads TGTGCCAGCAGTGACCGGACTAGCGGGGGGGCGGGTACGCAGTATTTT.

The chain recombines TRBV13 with TRBJ2-7; TRBD1 agrees at 7 bases. Per the germline V gene, CDR1 is PRHDT and CDR2 is FYEKMQ (reference sequence). V dropped 4 bases and J dropped 5; count of bases not matched to a gene: 14. The CDR3 totals 16 residues. CDR3 coding DNA: TGTGCCAGCAGCTCAACATCCTGGACAGGCAACCACGAGCAGTACTTC. Residues: CASSSTSWTGNHEQYF.

V gene TRBV5-1 combines with J gene TRBJ2-2; D not certain. CDR3 length equals 15 residues. Germline assignment: CDR1 SGHRS and CDR2 YFSETQ. V was clipped by 0 bases and J by 4 bases, with 10 bases between them. The CDR3 spells CASSLGVPRTGELFF. The CDR3 coding sequence is TGCGCCAGCAGCTTGGGGGTCCCCCGCACCGGGGAGCTGTTTTTT.

The chain links TRBV5-4 to TRBJ1-1; D perhaps matches TRBD1 (5 bases). Germline values: CDR1 SGHNT, CDR2 YYREEE (reference sequence). The CDR3 runs to 15 residues. V lost 2 bases, J lost 4 bases, and 15 bases lay in between. The CDR3 DNA is TGTGCCAGCAGCTTTGGGGGGAGGGATGGCACTGAAGCTTTCTTT. This encodes CASSFGGRDGTEAFF.

This clone has a single count. This chain links TRBV19 with TRBJ1-6, with D uncertain. This CDR3 region has 13 residues. The V end lost 1 base, the J end lost 7 bases, and 5 bases lay between the germline ends. The germline CDR1 and CDR2 sequences are LNHDA and SQIVND (reference sequence). CDR3 protein: CASSIGPNSPLHF. In DNA form, the CDR3 reads TGTGCCAGTAGTATAGGTCCGAATTCACCCCTCCACTTT.

The V and J genes are TRBV27 and TRBJ2-7; 12 positions match TRBD2. Germline CDR1 is MNHEY and CDR2 is SMNVEV (reference sequence). This CDR3 comprises 18 residues. V gave up 0 bases and J gave up 4 bases; unmatched junction bases: 10. The CDR3 region has the DNA TGTGCCAGCAGTTTATCGCGGGGGGTGACTAGCGGGAGTTACGAGCAGTACTTC. It specifies CASSLSRGVTSGSYEQYF.

The chain couples TRBV5-1 to TRBJ2-1, with D hard to call. Germline CDR1 and CDR2: SGHRS and YFSETQ. V was clipped by 0 bases and J by 0 bases, with 10 bases between them. The CDR3 covers 16 residues. CDR3 nucleotides: TGCGCCAGCAGCTTGGCCCAGGCGAGCTCCTACAATGAGCAGTTCTTC. It specifies CASSLAQASSYNEQFF.

The CDR3 here is CASIPSGDGTQYF. DNA for the CDR3: TGTGCCAGCATACCTAGCGGGGACGGTACGCAGTATTTT. The chain has TRBV7-8 and TRBJ2-3; 9 positions agree with TRBD2. With 7 bases clipped from V and 8 bases from J, the junction kept 7 bases outside the gene matches. Germline V gene sequence: CDR1 SGHVS, CDR2 FQNEAQ. The CDR3 runs to 13 residues.

The rearrangement links TRBV10-3 to TRBJ2-1, with 12 bases fitting TRBD2. CDR1 and CDR2 from the germline V gene are ENHRY and SYGVKD. Trimming cost V 0 bases and J 2 bases; bases outside gene matches: 8. The length of the CDR3 is 19 residues. The CDR3 DNA is TGTGCCATCAGTGAGTCTCCTAGCGGGAGGGCCGGGGCCTACAATGAGCAGTTCTTC. This encodes CAISESPSGRAGAYNEQFF.

The J gene is TRBJ2-6, the V gene TRBV6-5; no clear D. Germline V gene lookup returns CDR1 MNHEY and CDR2 SVGAGI. Trimming stripped 3 bases from V and 2 bases from J, with 8 bases between. CDR3 length: 15 residues. This chain's CDR3 is CASSYELAGANVLTF. Written as DNA, the CDR3 is TGTGCCAGCAGTTATGAATTGGCTGGGGCCAACGTCCTGACTTTC.

The chain employs TRBV5-4 and TRBJ1-1, with D possibly being TRBD1 (6 bases). In germline, CDR1 is SGHNT, CDR2 YYREEE (reference sequence). This CDR3 has 15 amino acids. V dropped 1 base and J dropped 4 bases, with 14 bases sitting between them. The CDR3 DNA reads TGTGCCAGCAGCTTGACAGGGAGGGGCTCCACTGAAGCTTTCTTT. This sequence encodes CASSLTGRGSTEAFF.

The chain has TRBV6-6 and TRBJ1-5, with TRBD1 as a possible D gene (5 bases). CDR1 and CDR2 from the germline V gene are MNHNY and SVGAGI (reference sequence). The CDR3 covers 13 residues. The V and J ends lost 8 bases and 6 bases respectively, with 14 bases between them. CDR3 coding DNA: TGTGCCAGCGGAGACTTGGGGCCTCAGCCCCAGCATTTT. It is translated as CASGDLGPQPQHF.

This clone was seen a few times. This chain links TRBV4-1 with TRBJ2-3; 9 bases line up with TRBD2. The CDR3 covers 16 residues. After removal of 4 bases from V and 1 base from J, the junction contained 6 bases not matched to a gene. In germline, CDR1 is MGHRA, CDR2 YSYEKL. The CDR3, as DNA: TGCGCCAGCAGCCTCTGGACTAGCGAGGGCACAGATACGCAGTATTTT. This gives the protein CASSLWTSEGTDTQYF.

The chain recombines TRBV9 with TRBJ2-3, with 8 bases aligning to TRBD2. The CDR3 contains 15 residues. Trimming took 2 bases from V and 2 from J; bases not matched to a gene: 4. CDR1 SGDLS and CDR2 YYNGEE come from the germline V gene. The CDR3 region is CASSVSGDHTDTQYF. The CDR3 DNA reads as TGTGCCAGCAGCGTTAGCGGGGACCACACAGATACGCAGTATTTT.

The rearrangement uses TRBV13 and TRBJ2-7; D perhaps matches TRBD2 (5 bases). CDR1 is PRHDT, CDR2 FYEKMQ, per germline (reference sequence). There are 17 residues in the CDR3. V lost 6 bases and J lost 1, with 22 bases in between. CDR3 nucleotides: TGTGCCAGCAGGATATCCCTCTCGACGGAGGTTTCCTACGAGCAGTACTTC. Translated: CASRISLSTEVSYEQYF.

The V call is TRBV18, the J call TRBJ1-4; possibly TRBD1 for D (5 bases). V lost 2 bases and J 5 bases, leaving 9 bases between the germline ends. CDR3 size: 14 residues. Germline V gives CDR1 KGHSH, CDR2 LQKENI. The CDR3 nucleotides read TGTGCCAGCTCACCAGGGACCGGGAATGAAAAACTGTTTTTT. It is translated as CASSPGTGNEKLFF.